The sequence of this TCR beta chain was determined in a study of CD8 T cells in Susac syndrome. The CDR3 length is 15 residues. From germline, CDR1 is LNHDA and CDR2 SQIVND (reference sequence). The V and J ends lost 4 bases and 7 bases, in that order; junction bases with no gene match: 12. Random hexamers were used to reverse transcribe 0.5 to 1 ug of RNA. MiXCR, run by TCRdb on the immunoSEQ multiplex PCR reads, gives a single entry per CDR3 protein. Of a few hundred thousand distinct CDR3 sequences detected, over 90% appear once; the ten largest clones hold approximately 0.15%. All included Susac syndrome patients satisfied recently defined diagnostic criteria for definite or probable disease.

This TCR was sampled from a human donor with Susac syndrome. Input material: CD4+ T cells from PBMCs. This chain uses TRBV19 with TRBJ1-2; TRBD1 matches at 7 bases. CDR3 in DNA: TGTGCCAGTAGTACCAAACGGGACAGTGCATCTGGCTACACCTTC. It codes for CASSTKRDSASGYTF.